These 29 T cell receptor beta chains share one sample of origin, sequenced in a study of T cells in tuberculosis. The assay was immunoSEQ multiplex PCR, and TCRdb's table has in-frame clones only and misses some. In the table there are 20,000 to 25,000 clones, 80% to 90% of which are singletons. The sample was PBMCs. The source of these receptors is a donor aged 10 to 29 with latent tuberculosis or without tuberculosis infection.

The rearrangement links TRBV14 to TRBJ1-6; the D gene is possibly TRBD1 (6 bases). V gave up 2 bases and J gave up 10 bases, with 15 bases separating them. This CDR3 region has 15 residues. Germline V gene data show CDR1 as SGHDN and CDR2 as FVKESK. The CDR3 is CASSQLTGGRSPLHF. In DNA, the CDR3 is TGTGCCAGCAGCCAATTGACGGGGGGCCGGTCACCCCTCCACTTT.

This clone was seen once. The V and J genes are TRBV9 and TRBJ2-7, with D possibly matching TRBD2 (6 bases). The CDR3 runs 15 residues. V shed 0 bases and J shed 2 bases, with 12 bases lying between them. CDR1 SGDLS and CDR2 YYNGEE come from the germline V gene. CDR3 sequence reads: CASSVGSGDPYEQYF. The CDR3 DNA is TGTGCCAGCAGCGTAGGATCGGGGGACCCCTACGAGCAGTACTTC.

Concerning this clone itself: The junction departs from the called germline gene at one end, perhaps through a read error. The chain is built from TRBV5-1 and TRBJ1-1; D is undetermined. Germline CDR1 SGHRS, CDR2 YFSETQ. This CDR3 spans 14 amino acids. The CDR3 nucleotides read TGCGCCAGCAGCGTGGCCGGGTCCCACCTGGAAGTTTTCTTT. This gives the protein CASSVAGSHLEVFF. Full variable domain (missing parts from reference TRBV5-1 and TRBJ1-1): KAGVTQTPRYLIKTRGQQVTLSCSPISGHRSVSWYQQTPGQGLQFLFEYFSETQRNKGNFPGRFSGRQFSNSRSEMNVSTLELGDSALYLCASSVAGSHLEVFFGQGTRLTVV.

This chain joins TRBV7-8 and TRBJ1-1; a weak D match, TRBD1 (6 bases). CDR3 size: 16 residues. Deletions cut 7 bases from V and 3 bases from J, with 21 bases between. Looked up from germline, CDR1 is SGHVS and CDR2 is FQNEAQ. In nucleotides, the CDR3 is TGTGCCAGCACCAAAGAACGGGGGGCGCGGTACACTGAAGCTTTCTTT. Translation gives CASTKERGARYTEAFF.

The chain employs TRBV6-5 and TRBJ1-1; 7 bases line up with TRBD1. This CDR3 contains 12 residues. The germline CDR1 and CDR2 sequences are MNHEY and SVGAGI. The trim removed 11 bases at V and 0 bases at J, leaving 3 bases unmatched. The CDR3 protein is CAAGGMNTEAFF. The CDR3 DNA reads as TGTGCCGCAGGGGGTATGAACACTGAAGCTTTCTTT.

The gene calls are TRBV2 and TRBJ2-5, with a tentative D call TRBD1 (6 bases). CDR1 and CDR2 from the germline V gene are SNHLY and FYNNEI. The ends were cut back, 7 bases at V and 4 bases at J, with 16 bases in the middle. This CDR3 is 14 amino acids long. The CDR3 loop is CASTEQGTAETQYF. Here the CDR3 DNA reads TGTGCCAGCACGGAGCAGGGGACGGCAGAGACCCAGTACTTC. Using reference TRBV2 and TRBJ2-5 for the parts outside the CDR3, the full variable domain is EPEVTQTPSHQVTQMGQEVILRCVPISNHLYFYWYRQILGQKVEFLVSFYNNEISEKSEIFDDQFSVERPDGSNFTLKIRSTKLEDSAMYFCASTEQGTAETQYFGPGTRLLVL.

This clone was counted once. This chain links TRBV10-3 with TRBJ1-1, with no clear D. This CDR3 has 14 residues. Looked up from germline, CDR1 is ENHRY and CDR2 is SYGVKD. Trimming removed 2 bases from V and 4 bases from J, with 11 bases in between. CDR3 sequence: CAISERSPLTEAFF. In DNA form, the CDR3 reads TGTGCCATCAGTGAGCGGTCACCCCTCACTGAAGCTTTCTTT.

The chain combines TRBV4-2 with TRBJ1-1; no clear D gene. The CDR3 totals 13 residues. The V end lost 0 bases, the J end lost 1 base, and 3 bases lay between the germline ends. Germline V lookup: CDR1 LGHNA, CDR2 YNFKEQ. As DNA, the CDR3 is TGTGCCAGCAGCCAAGACGGGAACACTGAAGCTTTCTTT. It translates to CASSQDGNTEAFF.

The V call is TRBV5-6, the J call TRBJ1-1, with D perhaps matching TRBD1 (5 bases). Trimming cost V 1 base and J 1 base, with 23 bases left between them. The CDR3 is 19 amino acids. Per germline, CDR1 SGHDT and CDR2 YYEEEE. The CDR3 reads CASSLWNYRRGRRNTEAFF. As DNA, the CDR3 is TGTGCCAGCAGCTTGTGGAATTACCGGAGGGGCCGGCGGAACACTGAAGCTTTCTTT.

The V gene is TRBV6-5, the J gene TRBJ1-4, with a weak D call TRBD1 (5 bases). The CDR3 contains 15 residues. The V end lost 2 bases, the J end lost 2 bases, and 9 bases lay between the germline ends. Germline loops: CDR1 MNHEY, CDR2 SVGAGI. As DNA, the CDR3 is TGTGCCAGCAGTTACCAGGGAAGCACTAATGAAAAACTGTTTTTT. Residues: CASSYQGSTNEKLFF.

CDR3 coding DNA: TGCGCCAGCAGCCGTCACAGGGAGTATGGCTACACCTTC. It translates to CASSRHREYGYTF. V gene TRBV4-3 combines with J gene TRBJ1-2; D is perhaps TRBD1 (6 bases). Between the trimmed V and J ends, which lost 4 bases and 5 bases, there was a span of 11 bases. Germline lookup yields CDR1 LGHNA and CDR2 YSLEER. This CDR3 region has 13 residues.

The chain is built from TRBV5-1 and TRBJ1-1; 10 bases fit TRBD1. Germline V gene data show CDR1 as SGHRS and CDR2 as YFSETQ. J gave up 0 bases and V 4 bases, and 6 bases lay outside the gene matches. The CDR3 sequence is 16 residues long. The CDR3 region has the DNA TGCGCCAGCAGCCGGGACAGGGGCGCTCTGAACACTGAAGCTTTCTTT. Protein sequence: CASSRDRGALNTEAFF.

This clone showed up just a few times. The chain couples TRBV6-1 to TRBJ1-2, with D tentatively TRBD1 (6 bases). Trimming stripped 5 bases from V and 4 bases from J, with 14 bases between. The CDR3 runs to 14 residues. CDR1 is MNHNS and CDR2 is SASEGT in the germline V gene. DNA of the CDR3: TGTGCCAGCAGTAACCCCGGGACACGCTATGGCTACACCTTC. Amino acids: CASSNPGTRYGYTF.

The rearrangement joins TRBV6-5 to TRBJ1-1; TRBD1 matches 8 bases. The germline gives CDR1 MNHEY, CDR2 SVGAGI. V lost 0 bases to trimming and J lost 11 bases; unmatched junction nucleotides: 8. This CDR3 has 14 residues. CDR3 sequence: CASSYSTRGRPAFF. For the CDR3, the DNA is TGTGCCAGCAGTTACTCGACCAGGGGGCGCCCGGCTTTCTTT.

The rearrangement links TRBV29-1 to TRBJ1-1; D is unresolved. The CDR3 spans 13 residues. The germline V and J ends were trimmed by 3 bases and 2 bases, with 10 bases remaining between them. Germline V gives CDR1 SQVTM, CDR2 ANQGSEA. The CDR3 DNA is TGCAGCGTTGAGGGCCTGATTAACACTGAAGCTTTCTTT. Its translation: CSVEGLINTEAFF.

This rearrangement joins TRBV13 to TRBJ2-5, with 7 positions matching TRBD1. The J call may be incorrect, as the DNA end agrees better with TRBJ2-7. The germline V gene encodes CDR1 PRHDT and CDR2 FYEKMQ (reference sequence). This CDR3 is 13 amino acids long. The CDR3 protein is CASSSGTVYEQYF. CDR3 bases: TGTGCCAGCAGCTCGGGGACAGTCTACGAGCAGTACTTC.

V and J are TRBV28 and TRBJ2-7, with D possibly matching TRBD1 (7 bases). CDR3 length: 15 amino acids. V lost 5 bases and J 6 bases, leaving 20 bases between the germline ends. Germline V gene lookup returns CDR1 MDHEN and CDR2 SYDVKM. For the CDR3, the DNA is TGTGCCAGCAGTGGAACAGGGGACTCAGGGGGCGAGCAGTACTTC. This gives the protein CASSGTGDSGGEQYF.

The chain joins TRBV6-4 to TRBJ2-1, with 12 bases fitting TRBD2. The CDR3 contains 15 residues. Unmatched junction bases numbered 3, after V lost 2 bases and J lost 7 bases. Germline V CDR1 and CDR2: MRHNA, SNTAGT. The CDR3 spells CASSDETSGGNEQFF. The CDR3 DNA reads as TGTGCCAGCAGTGACGAGACTAGCGGGGGAAATGAGCAGTTCTTC.

The DNA for the CDR3 is TGCGCCAGCAGTAAGACAGGAGGCACCTACGAGCAGTACTTC. This codes for CASSKTGGTYEQYF. V gene TRBV5-1 combines with J gene TRBJ2-7, with D possibly TRBD1 on 6 matching bases. This CDR3 region has 14 residues. Trimming took off 5 bases at V and 2 bases at J, with 14 bases between the two ends. Germline CDR1 SGHRS, CDR2 YFSETQ. The full variable domain, with the rest looked up from reference TRBV5-1 and TRBJ2-7, is KAGVTQTPRYLIKTRGQQVTLSCSPISGHRSVSWYQQTPGQGLQFLFEYFSETQRNKGNFPGRFSGRQFSNSRSEMNVSTLELGDSALYLCASSKTGGTYEQYFGPGTRLTVT.

The gene calls are TRBV12-5 and TRBJ2-5; 7 nucleotides match TRBD1. The germline V gene encodes CDR1 LGHNT and CDR2 FRNRAP. V gave up 5 bases and J gave up 1 base; unmatched junction bases: 10. The CDR3 has 16 residues. CDR3 residues: CASGPPRTGVQETQYF. In DNA, the CDR3 is TGTGCTAGTGGTCCACCCAGAACAGGGGTCCAAGAGACCCAGTACTTC.

This clone was seen once. The V call is TRBV11-3, the J call TRBJ2-7; D might be TRBD2 (7 bases). Between the trimmed V and J ends, which lost 11 bases and 5 bases, there was a span of 13 bases. This CDR3 is built from 11 residues. CDR1 is SGHNT, CDR2 YENEEA, per germline. As DNA, the CDR3 is TGTGCCTTCATCGGGGGGCACGAGCAGTACTTC. It is translated as CAFIGGHEQYF.

CDR3 protein: CASSLMTQGHGYTF. The CDR3 nucleotides are TGCGCCAGCAGCTTGATGACGCAGGGGCATGGCTACACCTTC. V is TRBV5-1 and J is TRBJ1-2; D possibly corresponds to TRBD1 (6 bases). The CDR3 contains 14 residues. Germline lookup yields CDR1 SGHRS and CDR2 YFSETQ. Trimming pared 1 base from V and 6 bases from J, leaving 13 bases between.

J is TRBJ1-2 and V is TRBV5-6; D gene unclear. The CDR3 runs 12 residues. The V gene lost 4 bases and the J gene lost 8 bases, with 12 bases spanning the gap. Per the germline V gene, CDR1 is SGHDT and CDR2 is YYEEEE. This CDR3 is CASSLTDGGYTF. The CDR3 DNA is TGTGCCAGCAGCCTAACAGATGGAGGCTACACCTTC.

This chain links TRBV7-8 with TRBJ1-2; D remains ambiguous. The germline CDR1 and CDR2 sequences are SGHVS and FQNEAQ. The CDR3 loop spans 13 amino acids. V dropped 5 bases and J dropped 3 bases, with 10 bases sitting between them. CDR3 in amino acids: CASSLGVDYGYTF. CDR3 in DNA: TGTGCCAGCAGCCTCGGGGTCGACTATGGCTACACCTTC.

V is TRBV14 and J is TRBJ1-1; TRBD1 matches at 7 bases. The germline V gene encodes CDR1 SGHDN and CDR2 FVKESK. Trimming at V came to 4 bases and at J to 2 bases, leaving 1 base not matched to a gene. CDR3 size: 13 residues. CDR3 in DNA: TGTGCCAGCAGCCGACAGGGAAACACTGAAGCTTTCTTT. This encodes CASSRQGNTEAFF.

The V call is TRBV7-8, the J call TRBJ2-3; 14 bases are a match to TRBD2. The trim removed 3 bases at V and 1 base at J, leaving 9 bases unmatched. The CDR3 is 19 residues long. Germline assignment: CDR1 SGHVS and CDR2 FQNEAQ. The CDR3 DNA sequence: TGTGCCAGCAGCTTCCTAACTCCGGGACTAGCGGGGGGCACAGATACGCAGTATTTT. This encodes CASSFLTPGLAGGTDTQYF.

A remark on this clone: One junction end disagrees with the germline gene, perhaps due to a read error. The rearrangement joins TRBV5-4 to TRBJ2-2; D ambiguous. This CDR3 is built from 15 residues. Germline loops: CDR1 SGHNT, CDR2 YYREEE (reference sequence). The CDR3 nucleotides read TGTGCCAGTAGCTCCTTCCACAGCCGCTCCGGGGAGCTGTTTTTT. This gives the protein CASSSFHSRSGELFF. Drawing the rest from reference TRBV5-4 and TRBJ2-2, the complete variable domain is ETGVTQSPTHLIKTRGQQVTLRCSSQSGHNTVSWYQQALGQGPQFIFQYYREEENGRGNFPPRFSGLQFPNYSSELNVNALELDDSALYLCASSSFHSRSGELFFGEGSRLTVL.

The CDR3 here is CASTPTTGKNEQFF. The CDR3 DNA sequence: TGTGCCAGCACCCCTACGACAGGGAAGAATGAGCAGTTCTTC. V usage is TRBV2 and J usage is TRBJ2-1; 7 bases are shared with TRBD1. The germline CDR1 and CDR2 sequences are SNHLY and FYNNEI. CDR3 size: 14 residues. The V gene end was trimmed by 7 bases and the J gene end by 7 bases; junction bases not matched to a gene: 10.

The chain uses TRBV4-1 and TRBJ1-2; D call uncertain. The CDR3 has 13 amino acids. V lost 0 bases to trimming and J lost 13 bases, with 15 bases between them. Germline V gene sequence: CDR1 MGHRA, CDR2 YSYEKL. CDR3 in amino acids: CASSQDMPGRRTF. Written as DNA, the CDR3 is TGCGCCAGCAGCCAAGATATGCCAGGTCGGCGCACCTTC.